This entry is about one T cell receptor beta chain. What it recognizes is unknown. A multiplex PCR was run with 60 Vbeta primers and 13 Jbeta primers. Assay used: immunoSEQ multiplex PCR; TCRdb lists only in-frame clones, some missing. The sample yields 130,000 or so clones, roughly 90% seen once. The data were taken from a study of cytomegalovirus exposure and HLA in healthy donors. Findings and limits, study-wide: Common viral pathogens were later found to be apparently linked to several of the most significant clusters.

V lost 6 bases and J lost 10, with 16 bases in between. The germline CDR1 and CDR2 sequences are SGHNT and YENEEA. The CDR3 is 13 amino acids. This sequence was found in a woman aged 40 to 50 in good health and CMV-seronegative. This chain connects TRBV11-3 to TRBJ2-1, with D possibly matching TRBD2 (6 bases). The sequencing input was PBMCs. CDR3 sequence: CASSRSSGGEQFF. The CDR3 nucleotides read TGTGCCAGCAGTCGTTCCTCCGGGGGAGAGCAGTTCTTC.